What follows are 24 T cell receptor beta chains derived from one specimen sequenced in a study of T cell repertoires in cytomegalovirus infection. TCRdb re-called the reads with MiXCR, one entry per CDR3 protein. The sample consists of 150,000 to 200,000 distinct CDR3 sequences, less than 9.5% of them appearing once. The source material was PBMCs. These receptors all stem from a human donor in good health (CMV status not recorded). Some clones in this sample may be carry-over from other donors' samples.

The J gene is TRBJ1-3, the V gene TRBV20-1; 7 bases map to TRBD1. J was trimmed by 0 bases and V by 5 bases; bases with no gene match: 4. The V gene's germline CDR1 is DFQATT and CDR2 SNEGSKA (reference sequence). CDR3 length: 14 residues. CDR3 sequence: CSARRDSSGNTIYF. The CDR3, as DNA: TGCAGTGCTCGTAGGGACAGCTCTGGAAACACCATATATTTT.

This clonotype was recorded at least ten times. This chain uses TRBV7-8 with TRBJ1-5; D may be TRBD1 (6 bases). Germline V gene data show CDR1 as SGHVS and CDR2 as FQNEAQ. The CDR3 length is 14 residues. V dropped 4 bases and J dropped 1 base, with 8 bases sitting between them. CDR3 nucleotides: TGTGCCAGCAGCTCCGGACAGAGCAATCAGCCCCAGCATTTT. The encoded protein is CASSSGQSNQPQHF.

There are many counts of this clonotype. One junction end disagrees with the germline gene, perhaps due to a read error. This rearrangement joins TRBV7-8 to TRBJ1-1, with no clear D. Germline V gene lookup returns CDR1 SGHVS and CDR2 FQNEAQ. CDR3 length: 11 residues. Here the CDR3 reads CASTRTERAIF. CDR3 nucleotide sequence: TGTGCCAGCACCCGGACGGAGAGGGCCATCTTT.

This clonotype was counted a few times. The chain uses TRBV5-6 and TRBJ1-1; D uncertain. V was shortened by 4 bases and J by 3 bases, with 13 bases between the two germline ends. The CDR3 is 14 amino acids. Germline CDR1 and CDR2: SGHDT and YYEEEE. The CDR3 here is CASSPFAGYTEAFF. CDR3 DNA: TGTGCCAGCAGCCCCTTCGCCGGGTACACTGAAGCTTTCTTT.

This clonotype was detected only a few times. V is TRBV6-6 and J is TRBJ1-5, with D possibly matching TRBD1 (5 bases). This CDR3 comprises 17 residues. Germline CDR1 reads MNHNY; CDR2 reads SVGAGI (reference sequence). V lost 5 bases, J lost 4 bases, and 21 bases lay in between. The CDR3 coding sequence is TGTGCCAGCAGTCCCCTACAACCGACAGTCTCAAATCAGCCCCAGCATTTT. It encodes CASSPLQPTVSNQPQHF.

The sample holds many counts of this clonotype. V gene TRBV7-2 combines with J gene TRBJ1-5; the match to TRBD1 covers 9 bases. The trim removed 1 base at V and 1 base at J, leaving 2 bases unmatched. The CDR3 is 16 amino acids. Per germline, CDR1 SGHTA and CDR2 FQGNSA. The CDR3 DNA sequence: TGTGCCAGCAGCTTAGTGGGGACAGGGAGCAATCAGCCCCAGCATTTT. It codes for CASSLVGTGSNQPQHF.

This clonotype was seen at least ten times. Here the CDR3 DNA reads TGCGCCAGCAGCCAATTACCGGGACAGGGGAACACCGGGGAGCTGTTTTTT. It yields the protein CASSQLPGQGNTGELFF. V gene TRBV4-3 combines with J gene TRBJ2-2; TRBD1 aligns across 9 bases. The CDR3 contains 17 residues. Germline CDR1 and CDR2: LGHNA and YSLEER. The trim removed 2 bases at V and 1 base at J, leaving 5 bases unmatched.

Ten or more counts support this clonotype. The V call is TRBV28, the J call TRBJ2-7, with D possibly being TRBD1 (5 bases). V gave up 3 bases and J gave up 2 bases, with 8 bases separating them. In germline, CDR1 is MDHEN, CDR2 SYDVKM. This CDR3 region has 13 residues. CDR3 region: CASSFRVPYEQYF. DNA of the CDR3: TGTGCCAGCAGTTTCAGGGTCCCCTACGAGCAGTACTTC.

The chain couples TRBV28 to TRBJ1-2, with D possibly being TRBD1 (5 bases). This CDR3 contains 16 residues. The germline gives CDR1 MDHEN, CDR2 SYDVKM. V was clipped by 0 bases and J by 8 bases, with 19 bases between them. CDR3 DNA: TGTGCCAGCAGTTTATGGCAGGGATCTTTCGTAGAGGGCTACACCTTC. Translating gives CASSLWQGSFVEGYTF.

This clonotype was counted a few times. The genes are TRBV7-6 and TRBJ1-5; D is perhaps TRBD1 (5 bases). Trimming shortened V by 4 bases and J by 3 bases, and 13 bases separated the two germline ends. The CDR3 contains 15 residues. Germline loops: CDR1 SGHVS, CDR2 FNYEAQ. CDR3 amino acids: CASSSDTETNQPQHF. CDR3 sequence (DNA): TGTGCCAGCAGCTCGGACACCGAGACCAATCAGCCCCAGCATTTT. The entire variable domain, with the rest obtained from reference TRBV7-6 and TRBJ1-5, is as follows: GAGVSQSPRYKVTKRGQDVALRCDPISGHVSLYWYRQALGQGPEFLTYFNYEAQQDKSGLPNDRFSAERPEGSISTLTIQRTEQRDSAMYRCASSSDTETNQPQHFGDGTRLSIL.

This clonotype was recorded many times. The genes are TRBV7-2 and TRBJ1-1, with 8 bases fitting TRBD1. CDR3 size: 13 residues. In germline, CDR1 is SGHTA, CDR2 FQGNSA. Losses at the gene ends were 4 bases for V and 4 bases for J; bases not matched to a gene: 2. The CDR3 protein is CASSSTGVTEAFF. The CDR3 nucleotides are TGTGCCAGCAGCTCGACAGGGGTCACTGAAGCTTTCTTT.

The chain recombines TRBV5-1 with TRBJ1-2; TRBD1 aligns across 7 bases. V lost 4 bases to trimming and J lost 4 bases; unmatched junction nucleotides: 13. Germline V lookup: CDR1 SGHRS, CDR2 YFSETQ. CDR3 length: 16 residues. The CDR3 reads CASSGGQISYGYGYTF. CDR3 in DNA: TGCGCCAGCAGCGGGGGACAGATATCTTACGGCTATGGCTACACCTTC.

About this clonotype itself: Possible read error: a much larger clone is one base away. This rearrangement joins TRBV12-3 or TRBV12-4 to TRBJ2-7, with 7 bases fitting TRBD1. This CDR3 is 15 amino acids long. Trimming took 6 bases from V and 4 from J; bases not matched to a gene: 12. The CDR3, as DNA: TGTGCCAGCAGAAAAGGGACAGCGGTATTGTACGAGCAGTACTTC. Residues: CASRKGTAVLYEQYF.

This clonotype was seen a handful of times. The chain carries TRBV4-2 and TRBJ1-5; D is unclear. V lost 4 bases and J lost 4, with 17 bases in between. Germline lookup yields CDR1 LGHNA and CDR2 YNFKEQ. This CDR3 is 16 amino acids long. The CDR3 nucleotides are TGTGCCAGCAGCCCCCGCTCGAACCCTTCGAATCAGCCCCAGCATTTT. This encodes CASSPRSNPSNQPQHF.

This clonotype was detected many times. The V and J genes are TRBV25-1 and TRBJ2-2; D uncertain. The CDR3 extends over 14 amino acids. CDR1 MGHDK and CDR2 SYGVNS come from the germline V gene. The V end was cut by 3 bases, the J end by 4 bases, with 9 bases between. The CDR3 loop reads CASSDLASTGELFF. The CDR3, as DNA: TGTGCCAGCAGTGATCTGGCTAGCACCGGGGAGCTGTTTTTT.

The J gene is TRBJ1-4, the V gene TRBV27; 9 positions match TRBD1. J gave up 6 bases and V 5 bases, and 7 bases lay outside the gene matches. This CDR3 contains 15 residues. The germline V gene encodes CDR1 MNHEY and CDR2 SMNVEV (reference sequence). The CDR3 bases are TGTGCCAGCAGTCTAACGGGACAGGGATATGAAAAACTGTTTTTT. Its protein is CASSLTGQGYEKLFF.

This clonotype occurred many times. The chain carries TRBV7-2 and TRBJ2-7; possibly TRBD1 for D (6 bases). Trimming stripped 1 base from V and 4 bases from J, with 17 bases between. CDR1 and CDR2 from the germline V gene are SGHTA and FQGNSA. This CDR3 has 16 residues. The CDR3 spells CASSLGRRVGTYEQYF. The CDR3 DNA reads TGTGCCAGCAGCTTAGGACGGCGGGTGGGGACATACGAGCAGTACTTC. The full variable domain, its missing parts supplied by reference TRBV7-2 and TRBJ2-7, is GAGVSQSPSNKVTEKGKDVELRCDPISGHTALYWYRQSLGQGLEFLIYFQGNSAPDKSGLPSDRFSAERTGGSVSTLTIQRTQQEDSAVYLCASSLGRRVGTYEQYFGPGTRLTVT.

This clonotype was recorded at least ten times. The genes are TRBV7-2 and TRBJ2-1; 11 bases are shared with TRBD2. V lost 5 bases and J lost 8; bases outside the gene matches: 8. The CDR3 runs to 15 residues. Germline CDR1 SGHTA, CDR2 FQGNSA. The CDR3 DNA follows: TGTGCCAGCAGCCCGACTAGCGGGGTGGTAGATGAGCAGTTCTTC. Translated: CASSPTSGVVDEQFF.

This chain uses TRBV11-2 with TRBJ2-1; 14 nucleotides agree with TRBD2. The germline gives CDR1 SGHAT, CDR2 FQNNGV. This CDR3 is built from 15 residues. Trimming cost V 5 bases and J 7 bases; bases outside gene matches: 4. The CDR3 nucleotides are TGTGCCAGCAGCGCCGGACTAGCGGGGGGTAATGAGCAGTTCTTC. This translates into CASSAGLAGGNEQFF.

At least ten counts were recorded for this clonotype. The V and J genes are TRBV6-2 or TRBV6-3 and TRBJ1-5, with TRBD1 matching 8 bases. The CDR3 has 15 residues. The germline CDR1 and CDR2 sequences are MNHEY and SVGEGT. V lost 5 bases to trimming and J lost 1 base; unmatched junction nucleotides: 4. In DNA form, the CDR3 reads TGTGCCAGCAGTACCGGGACAGGAAGCAATCAGCCCCAGCATTTT. This codes for CASSTGTGSNQPQHF.

This clonotype was seen many times. The J gene is TRBJ2-1, the V gene TRBV7-8, with a possible D match to TRBD2 (5 bases). V was shortened by 2 bases and J by 5 bases, with 13 bases between the two germline ends. Germline CDR1 is SGHVS and CDR2 is FQNEAQ. This CDR3 comprises 15 residues. The CDR3 region is CASSLTVEENNEQFF. The CDR3 DNA sequence: TGTGCCAGCAGCTTAACCGTGGAGGAAAACAATGAGCAGTTCTTC.

In its sample, this clonotype was seen many times. The chain uses TRBV7-9 and TRBJ2-5; TRBD2 agrees at 11 bases. Per the germline V gene, CDR1 is SEHNR and CDR2 is FQNEAQ (reference sequence). The CDR3 contains 16 residues. Trimming cost V 7 bases and J 5 bases; bases outside gene matches: 12. CDR3 amino acids: CASTRTQLAGVETQYF. The CDR3 nucleotides read TGTGCCAGCACTCGAACCCAACTAGCGGGGGTTGAGACCCAGTACTTC.

In this sample, this clonotype turned up many times. J is TRBJ1-3 and V is TRBV11-2; D gene uncertain. The CDR3 has 14 residues. Trimming left V 5 bases short and J 0 bases short, with 8 bases between. The germline CDR1 and CDR2 sequences are SGHAT and FQNNGV. The CDR3 nucleotides read TGTGCCAGCAGCCGCGGGAGCTCTGGAAACACCATATATTTT. This translates into CASSRGSSGNTIYF.

This clonotype was detected ten times or more. This chain uses TRBV6-5 with TRBJ2-7; TRBD2 might be the D (5 bases). Trimming took off 2 bases at V and 0 bases at J, with 8 bases between the two ends. The CDR3 is 14 residues long. Germline lookup yields CDR1 MNHEY and CDR2 SVGAGI. The CDR3 loop reads CASSYTRVSYEQYF. The CDR3 DNA follows: TGTGCCAGCAGTTACACGAGGGTCTCCTACGAGCAGTACTTC.